The present TCR beta chain was sequenced within a study of CD8+ T cells in alopecia areata. General study results and limits: More clonal than normal scalp was lesional scalp, particularly alopecia totalis/universalis.

On this clone: Its antigen remains unidentified.

Trimming cost V 3 bases and J 5 bases, with 16 bases left between them. The CDR3 sequence is 15 residues long. Germline CDR1 is LNHDA and CDR2 is SQIVND (reference sequence). cDNA prepared by RNA extraction and subsequent reverse transcription served as the template for sequencing. Measured with immunoSEQ multiplex PCR; TCRdb has only the in-frame clones, and not every one. In the table there are tens of thousands of clones, approximately 46% of which are singletons. Patients with alopecia areata provided lesional scalp punch biopsies as well as peripheral blood. The J gene is TRBJ2-5, the V gene TRBV19; D is possibly TRBD1 or TRBD2 (5 bases each). The sample was CD8+ T cells sorted from blood, taken at week 0. The source of this sequence is a human donor with alopecia areata. The CDR3 nucleotides are TGTGCCAGTAGTATCCGGGACCCCGGATGGGAGACCCAGTACTTC. It is translated as CASSIRDPGWETQYF. Looking up the rest from reference TRBV19 and TRBJ2-5 gives the full variable domain: DGGITQSPKYLFRKEGQNVTLSCEQNLNHDAMYWYRQDPGQGLRLIYYSQIVNDFQKGDIAEGYSVSREKKESFPLTVTSAQKNPTAFYLCASSIRDPGWETQYFGPGTRLLVL.